This TCR beta chain is drawn from a study of human T cells and chemical hapten exposure. Turning to the study itself: Small discrepancies in pooled library volume mainly accounted for the varying TCR yields per sample.

The V end lost 3 bases, the J end lost 2 bases, and 14 bases lay between the germline ends. CDR1 and CDR2 from the germline V gene are MGHDK and SYGVNS. The length of the CDR3 is 15 residues. The library gave individual cDNA molecules unique molecular identifiers. In the study's own analysis: Per-sample TCR counts ranged from about 20,000 to 700,000, median roughly 96,000. MiXCR, applied by TCRdb to the reads, yields one record per CDR3 protein. TCRdb, rather than the study authors, made the V and J calls. The sample has 120,000 or so distinct CDR3 sequences, approximately 9% seen once. The total RNA was obtained from whole blood that was not fractionated.

The sample was whole blood. This chain links TRBV25-1 with TRBJ2-7; TRBD2 is a possible D gene (5 bases). The source is a human donor in good health. Some clones in this sample may be carry-over from other donors' samples. For the CDR3, the DNA is TGTGCCAGCAGTGACGGGGAGACTGGCGCCTACGAGCAGTACTTC. It yields the protein CASSDGETGAYEQYF.